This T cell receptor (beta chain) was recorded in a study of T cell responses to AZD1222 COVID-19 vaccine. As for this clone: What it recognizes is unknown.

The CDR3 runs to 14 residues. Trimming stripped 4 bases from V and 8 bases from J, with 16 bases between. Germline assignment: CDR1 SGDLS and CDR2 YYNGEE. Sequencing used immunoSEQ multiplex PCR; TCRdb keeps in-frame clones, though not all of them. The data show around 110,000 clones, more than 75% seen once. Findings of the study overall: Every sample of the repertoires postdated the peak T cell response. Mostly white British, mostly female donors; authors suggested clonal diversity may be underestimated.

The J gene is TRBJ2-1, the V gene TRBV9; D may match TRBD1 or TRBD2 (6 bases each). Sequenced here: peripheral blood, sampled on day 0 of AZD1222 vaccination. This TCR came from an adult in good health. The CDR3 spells CASSRGGLGDEQFF. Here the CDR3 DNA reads TGTGCCAGCAGCAGAGGGGGGTTAGGGGATGAGCAGTTCTTC.